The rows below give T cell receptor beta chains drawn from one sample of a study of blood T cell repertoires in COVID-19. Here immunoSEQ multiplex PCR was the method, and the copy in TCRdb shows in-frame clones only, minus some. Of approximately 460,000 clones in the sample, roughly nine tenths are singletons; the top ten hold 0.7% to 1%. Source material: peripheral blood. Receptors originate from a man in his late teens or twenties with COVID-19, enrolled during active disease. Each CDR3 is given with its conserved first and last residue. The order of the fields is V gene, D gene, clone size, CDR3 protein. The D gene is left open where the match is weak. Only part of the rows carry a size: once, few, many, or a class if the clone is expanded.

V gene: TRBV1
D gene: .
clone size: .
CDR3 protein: CTSSLRADTIYF

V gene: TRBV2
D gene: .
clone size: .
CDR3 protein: CASSDRGGETQYF

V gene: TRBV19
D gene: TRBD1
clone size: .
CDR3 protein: CASRIEGALSTEAFF

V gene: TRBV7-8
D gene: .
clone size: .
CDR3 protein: CASRQTLTTEAFF

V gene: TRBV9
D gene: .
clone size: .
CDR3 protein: CASSANRDGEKLFF

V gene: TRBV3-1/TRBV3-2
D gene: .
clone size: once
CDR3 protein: CASSQSSFQQYF

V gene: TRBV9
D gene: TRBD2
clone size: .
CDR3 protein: CASSVETSGKQYF

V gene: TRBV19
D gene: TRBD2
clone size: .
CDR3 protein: CASSIRDYKETQYF

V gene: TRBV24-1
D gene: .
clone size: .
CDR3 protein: CATRSTNEQFF

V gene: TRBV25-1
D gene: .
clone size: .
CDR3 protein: CASSEFQGETQYF

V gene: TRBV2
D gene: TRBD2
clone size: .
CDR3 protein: CASSLGLAGIDEQFF

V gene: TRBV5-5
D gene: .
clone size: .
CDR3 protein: CASSFLGQTYEQYF

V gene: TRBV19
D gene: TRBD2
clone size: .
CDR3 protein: CASNKGPIAGATNTGELFF

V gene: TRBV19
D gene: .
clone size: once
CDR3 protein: CASSMRGYEQYF

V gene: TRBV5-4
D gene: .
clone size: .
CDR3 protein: CASSLDWESGQYF

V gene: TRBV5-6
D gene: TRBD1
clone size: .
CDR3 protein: CASSRTGTGVEQYF

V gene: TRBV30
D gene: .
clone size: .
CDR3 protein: CACSQDSAYEQYF

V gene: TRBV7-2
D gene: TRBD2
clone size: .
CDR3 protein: CASSLVSGGDTQYF

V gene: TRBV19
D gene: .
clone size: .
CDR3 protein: CASSPGQIGNEQYF

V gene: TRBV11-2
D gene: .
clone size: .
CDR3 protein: CASRLFGTKTEQYF

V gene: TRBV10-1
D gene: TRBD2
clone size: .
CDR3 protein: CASSVTSGRRTQYF

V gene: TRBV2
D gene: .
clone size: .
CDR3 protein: CASSEYTGNSPLHF

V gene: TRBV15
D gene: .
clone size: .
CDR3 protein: CATSSGTFNQPQHF

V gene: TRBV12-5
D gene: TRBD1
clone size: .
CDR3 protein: CASGLGPGTGPSPLHF

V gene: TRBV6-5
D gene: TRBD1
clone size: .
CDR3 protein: CASSYLTGNGYTF

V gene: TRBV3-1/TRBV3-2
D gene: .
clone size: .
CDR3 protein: CASSLASGANVLTF

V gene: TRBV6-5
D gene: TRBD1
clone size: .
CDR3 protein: CASGRDRGGTYEQYF

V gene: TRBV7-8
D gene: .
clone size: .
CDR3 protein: CASSPPRSDTQYF

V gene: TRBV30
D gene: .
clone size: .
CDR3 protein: CAWYRVSGYGYTF

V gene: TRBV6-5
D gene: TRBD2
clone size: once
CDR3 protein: CASRKLAGVLETQYF

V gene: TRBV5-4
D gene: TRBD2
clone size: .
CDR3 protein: CASSGTSGVSSYEQYF

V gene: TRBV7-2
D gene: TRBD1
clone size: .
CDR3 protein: CASSTRTGGNTEAFF

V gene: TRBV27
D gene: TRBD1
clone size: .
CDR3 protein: CASSFTGGAYEQYF

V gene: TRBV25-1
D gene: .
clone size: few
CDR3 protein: CASSDLQGGGTEAFF

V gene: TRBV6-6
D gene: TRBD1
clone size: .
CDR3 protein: CASSRQGSYEQYF

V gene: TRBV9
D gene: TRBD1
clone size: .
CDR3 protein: CASSIGQGPYEQYF

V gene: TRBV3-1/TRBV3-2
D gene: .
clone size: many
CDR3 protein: CASSPFDGGEQFF

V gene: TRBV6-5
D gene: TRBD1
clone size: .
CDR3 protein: CASSRKPGQGWLYF

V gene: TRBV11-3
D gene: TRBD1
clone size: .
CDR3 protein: CASSLGARGPLYNEQFF

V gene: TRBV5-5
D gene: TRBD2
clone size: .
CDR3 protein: CASSSRGDYSSYEQYF

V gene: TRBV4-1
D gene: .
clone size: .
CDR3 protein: CASSPDPIVLSGNTIYF

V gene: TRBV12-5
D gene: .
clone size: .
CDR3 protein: CASGFLQRRGTDTQYF

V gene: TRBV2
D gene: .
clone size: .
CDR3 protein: CATGPTGENNRGQYF